The 17 T cell receptor beta chains reported below all come from one sample, sequenced in a study of blood T cell repertoires in COVID-19. Assay used: immunoSEQ multiplex PCR; TCRdb lists only in-frame clones, some missing. The table has 200,000 to 300,000 clones, around 81% seen once. Sequencing input: peripheral blood. These receptors were collected from a woman of 80 years or more with COVID-19, enrolled during active disease.

The V call is TRBV5-1, the J call TRBJ1-1; D might be TRBD1 (6 bases). The CDR3 runs 17 residues. Between the trimmed V and J ends, which lost 3 bases and 4 bases, there was a span of 22 bases. CDR1 is SGHRS and CDR2 is YFSETQ in the germline V gene. CDR3 protein: CASSWNANPRGFTEAFF. CDR3 DNA sequence: TGCGCCAGCAGCTGGAACGCGAACCCCAGGGGCTTCACTGAAGCTTTCTTT.

This chain joins TRBV18 and TRBJ2-7; 10 bases are a match to TRBD1. Trimming at V came to 4 bases and at J to 6 bases, leaving 6 bases not matched to a gene. The CDR3 has 14 residues. Germline CDR1 reads KGHSH; CDR2 reads LQKENI. CDR3 nucleotide sequence: TGTGCCAGCTCACTCTCCGGGACAGGGGCCGAGCAGTACTTC. Protein sequence: CASSLSGTGAEQYF. Full variable domain (missing parts from reference TRBV18 and TRBJ2-7): NAGVMQNPRHLVRRRGQEARLRCSPMKGHSHVYWYRQLPEEGLKFMVYLQKENIIDESGMPKERFSAEFPKEGPSILRIQQVVRGDSAAYFCASSLSGTGAEQYFGPGTRLTVT.

The chain couples TRBV2 to TRBJ1-2; 7 nucleotides align to TRBD1. Unmatched junction bases numbered 12, after V lost 3 bases and J lost 8 bases. CDR1 is SNHLY and CDR2 is FYNNEI in the germline V gene. The CDR3 loop spans 15 amino acids. As DNA, the CDR3 is TGTGCCAGCAGTGACAGCCAAACAGGGGTAAGAGGCTACACCTTC. Its protein is CASSDSQTGVRGYTF.

The table lists this clone with a few counts. The J gene is TRBJ1-4, the V gene TRBV7-7; D is perhaps TRBD1 (5 bases). The CDR3 runs 18 residues. Per germline, CDR1 SSHAT and CDR2 FNYEAQ (reference sequence). The CDR3 spells CAVRTVEGLFGTNEKLFF. The CDR3 DNA is TGTGCTGTCCGCACGGTGGAGGGGCTGTTCGGAACTAATGAAAAACTGTTTTTT.

The chain joins TRBV30 to TRBJ2-5; TRBD1 matches at 11 bases. Germline-derived CDR1 and CDR2 are GTSNPN and SVGIG (reference sequence). With V trimmed by 3 bases and J by 4 bases, 4 bases remained unmatched. CDR3 size: 14 residues. CDR3 residues: CAWSAGTGGETQYF. DNA for the CDR3: TGTGCCTGGAGCGCCGGGACAGGGGGAGAGACCCAGTACTTC.

The V and J genes are TRBV3-1 (or the pseudogene TRBV3-2) and TRBJ2-7; maybe TRBD1 (6 bases). The CDR3 has 16 residues. Germline CDR1 is LGHDT and CDR2 is YNNKEL (reference sequence). Trimming stripped 5 bases from V and 1 base from J, with 18 bases between. DNA for the CDR3: TGTGCCAGCAGCACGGAATCAGGGGAATGGTCCTACGAGCAGTACTTC. Its translation: CASSTESGEWSYEQYF.

This clone showed up just a few times. This rearrangement joins TRBV30 to TRBJ1-4; D is undetermined. There are 13 residues in the CDR3. Germline CDR1 is GTSNPN and CDR2 is SVGIG (reference sequence). Trimming took off 0 bases at V and 10 bases at J, with 12 bases between the two ends. The CDR3 protein is CAWSVVRTGKLFF. The CDR3 nucleotides are TGTGCCTGGAGTGTAGTACGAACCGGAAAACTGTTTTTT.

This chain connects TRBV18 to TRBJ1-6; 7 bases fit TRBD1. Looked up from germline, CDR1 is KGHSH and CDR2 is LQKENI. Trimming cost V 0 bases and J 9 bases; bases outside gene matches: 11. The CDR3 spans 17 residues. CDR3 region: CASSPPIGAGGSSPLHF. The CDR3 DNA reads as TGTGCCAGCTCACCACCAATTGGGGCAGGGGGATCTTCACCCCTCCACTTT.

This chain links TRBV30 with TRBJ2-7, with D perhaps matching TRBD1 (6 bases). The V gene's germline CDR1 is GTSNPN and CDR2 SVGIG (reference sequence). V was cut by 1 base and J by 3 bases, with 10 bases left in between. The CDR3 covers 13 residues. The CDR3 nucleotides are TGTGCCTGGAGTGGCTTGGGACACTACGAGCAGTACTTC. It codes for CAWSGLGHYEQYF.

The chain's CDR3 is CSVATGTRGQPQHF. As DNA, the CDR3 is TGCAGCGTCGCAACAGGGACTAGAGGTCAGCCCCAGCATTTT. This chain links TRBV29-1 with TRBJ1-5, with D perhaps matching TRBD1 (6 bases). Germline CDR1 SQVTM, CDR2 ANQGSEA. The germline V and J ends were trimmed by 6 bases and 6 bases, with 18 bases remaining between them. The CDR3 consists of 14 residues. The variable domain in full, with the rest retrieved from reference TRBV29-1 and TRBJ1-5, is SAVISQKPSRDICQRGTSLTIQCQVDSQVTMMFWYRQQPGQSLTLIATANQGSEATYESGFVIDKFPISRPNLTFSTLTVSNMSPEDSSIYLCSVATGTRGQPQHFGDGTRLSIL.

A single count supports this clone. The chain has TRBV10-3 and TRBJ2-2, with a possible D match to TRBD1 (6 bases). Trimming shortened V by 6 bases and J by 4 bases, and 15 bases separated the two germline ends. Germline lookup yields CDR1 ENHRY and CDR2 SYGVKD. This CDR3 comprises 15 residues. In DNA, the CDR3 is TGTGCCATCAGGGGCACTGGACAGAGCACCGGGGAGCTGTTTTTT. Its protein is CAIRGTGQSTGELFF.

This sequence joins TRBV5-1 and TRBJ1-3, with 7 bases matching TRBD1. The J segment lost 1 base and the V segment lost 0 bases, leaving 10 bases of the junction unmatched. The length of the CDR3 is 18 residues. CDR1 and CDR2 (germline): SGHRS, YFSETQ. The CDR3 loop reads CASSLGGTAESSGNTIYF. For the CDR3, the DNA is TGCGCCAGCAGCTTGGGGGGGACAGCGGAGTCGTCTGGAAACACCATATATTTT.

This clone was detected only a few times. The chain is built from TRBV7-8 and TRBJ1-1; no definite D call. The V end lost 4 bases, the J end lost 5 bases, and 11 bases lay between the germline ends. The germline V gene has CDR1 SGHVS and CDR2 FQNEAQ. This CDR3 contains 13 residues. CDR3 sequence: CASSYVSGTEAFF. CDR3 nucleotides: TGTGCCAGCAGCTACGTTAGCGGGACTGAAGCTTTCTTT.

This chain uses TRBV15 with TRBJ1-5; a weak D match, TRBD1 (6 bases). The germline V gene encodes CDR1 LNHNV and CDR2 YYDKDF (reference sequence). The CDR3 is made up of 16 amino acids. With 2 bases removed from V and 4 bases from J, the gap between germline ends came to 15 bases. The CDR3: CATSRIGGPPNQPQHF. The CDR3 DNA sequence: TGTGCCACCAGCAGAATCGGGGGGCCCCCAAATCAGCCCCAGCATTTT.

The CDR3: CASSLTPGINTQYF. The CDR3 bases are TGTGCCAGCAGCTTAACTCCGGGAATTAATACGCAGTATTTT. The chain recombines TRBV7-3 with TRBJ2-3, with a weak D call TRBD2 (5 bases). Germline V CDR1 and CDR2: SGHTA, FQGTGA. V lost 0 bases and J 7 bases, leaving 11 bases between the germline ends. The CDR3 is made up of 14 amino acids.

The V and J genes are TRBV11-3 and TRBJ2-7; 7 bases line up with TRBD1. The junction had 15 bases not matched to a gene; V was cut back by 2 bases and J by 5 bases. The CDR3 sequence is 17 residues long. Germline CDR1 is SGHNT and CDR2 is YENEEA. The CDR3 loop reads CASSLPLQGQVIDEQYF. The CDR3 nucleotides read TGTGCCAGCAGCTTACCCCTACAGGGGCAAGTGATTGACGAGCAGTACTTC.

This rearrangement joins TRBV19 to TRBJ1-6; D is unresolved. V shed 6 bases and J shed 0 bases, with 24 bases lying between them. The V gene's germline CDR1 is LNHDA and CDR2 SQIVND (reference sequence). This CDR3 has 20 residues. DNA of the CDR3: TGTGCCAGTAGACGCGACCTGCGGGAGGTGTTTAGCTCCTATAATTCACCCCTCCACTTT. Encoded protein: CASRRDLREVFSSYNSPLHF.